The entry below describes one T cell receptor (beta chain). The CDR3 extends over 14 amino acids. In germline, CDR1 is SNHLY, CDR2 FYNNEI. V dropped 6 bases and J dropped 5; count of bases not matched to a gene: 9. This sample stems from a study of cytomegalovirus exposure and HLA in healthy donors. PCR primers comprised 60 Vbeta and 13 Jbeta primers. Method: immunoSEQ multiplex PCR; TCRdb's copy keeps in-frame clones and lacks some. The data contain approximately 190,000 clones, around 82% of them singletons. This chain uses TRBV2 with TRBJ2-5; the match to TRBD1 covers 7 bases. This TCR derives from a woman younger than 45 in good health and CMV-seropositive. Material: PBMCs. CDR3 amino acids: CASRPDRAGETQYF. DNA of the CDR3: TGTGCCAGCAGGCCAGACAGGGCAGGGGAGACCCAGTACTTC.